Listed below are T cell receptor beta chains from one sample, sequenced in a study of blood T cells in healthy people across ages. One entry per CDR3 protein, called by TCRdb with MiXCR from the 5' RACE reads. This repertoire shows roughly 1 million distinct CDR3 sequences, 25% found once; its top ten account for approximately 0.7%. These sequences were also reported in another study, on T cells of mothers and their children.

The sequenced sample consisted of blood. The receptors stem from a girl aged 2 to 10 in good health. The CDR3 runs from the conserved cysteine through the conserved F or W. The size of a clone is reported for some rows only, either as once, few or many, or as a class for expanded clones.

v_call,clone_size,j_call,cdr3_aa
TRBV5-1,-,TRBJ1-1,CASTGGAGSRTEAFF
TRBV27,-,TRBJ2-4,CASSSPSGPLDIQYF
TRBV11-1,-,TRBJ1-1,CASSDGGTSLNTEAFF
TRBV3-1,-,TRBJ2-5,CASSQSVETQYF
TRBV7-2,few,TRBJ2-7,CASSSDTSGRPYEQYF
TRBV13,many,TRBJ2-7,CASSLTGGSSYEQYF
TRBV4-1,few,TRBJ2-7,CASSQDPGEYEQYF
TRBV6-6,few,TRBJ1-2,CASTTESWGYTF
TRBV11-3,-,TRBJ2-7,CASSLEVDYEQYF
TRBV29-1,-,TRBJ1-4,CSVASPGDEKLFF
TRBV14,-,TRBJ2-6,CASSFGTSGANVLTF
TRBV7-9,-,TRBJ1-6,CASSSDSGSGSPLHF
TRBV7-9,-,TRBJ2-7,CASSLALNHEQYF
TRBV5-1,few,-,CASSFFSGGEETQYF
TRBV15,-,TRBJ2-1,CATSPGADEQFF
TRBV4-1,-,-,CASSQVRQGTEEQYF
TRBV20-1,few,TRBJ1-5,CSARDVRLDQPQHF
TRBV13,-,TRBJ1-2,CASSNLLEGRGYTF
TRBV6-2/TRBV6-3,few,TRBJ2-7,CASSYREVGYEQYF
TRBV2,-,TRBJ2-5,CASSGEVKGETQYF
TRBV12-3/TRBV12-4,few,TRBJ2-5,CASSLGSGGWETQYF
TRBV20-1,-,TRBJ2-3,CSAPLRTDTQYF
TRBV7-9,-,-,CASRPPGTRLSEQFF
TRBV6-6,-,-,CASSQDQPWRTTQYF
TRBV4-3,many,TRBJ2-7,CASSLRTGGYEQYF
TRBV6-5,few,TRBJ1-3,CASSYRDAGNTIYF
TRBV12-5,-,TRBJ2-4,CASGSGGLAKNIQYF
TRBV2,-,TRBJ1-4,CASTSKGQFSNEKLFF
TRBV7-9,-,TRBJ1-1,CSSRFGATNTEAFF
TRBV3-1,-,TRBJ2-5,CASSPPMTKETQYF
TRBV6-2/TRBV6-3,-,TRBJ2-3,CASSFTSVGDTQYF
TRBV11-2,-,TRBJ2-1,CASSQREHEQFF
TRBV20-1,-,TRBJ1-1,CSALGGLYTEAFF
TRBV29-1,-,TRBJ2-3,CSVLGLFTDTQYF
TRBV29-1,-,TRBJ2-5,CSCETRLAGGPWQETQYF
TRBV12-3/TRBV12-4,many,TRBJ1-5,CASSLSGNQPQHF
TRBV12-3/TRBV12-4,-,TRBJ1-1,CASSLAGLRLETEAFF
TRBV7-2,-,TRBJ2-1,CASSLRVSGRARVEQFF
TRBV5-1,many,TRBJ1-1,CASRGGTEAFF
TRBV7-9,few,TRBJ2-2,CASSFGGEAGELFF
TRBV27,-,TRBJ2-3,CASSLWASGRSTDTQYF
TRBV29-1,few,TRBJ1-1,CSVEGRQGSNTEAFF
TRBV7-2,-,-,CASSLVLAGGLRHEQYF
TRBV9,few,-,CASSVEGGNGGKETQYF
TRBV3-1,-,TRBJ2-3,CASSQRLAGVVDTQYF
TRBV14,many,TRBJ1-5,CASSQSGGNQPQHF
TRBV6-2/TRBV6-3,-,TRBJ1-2,CASRSDRPGYGYTF
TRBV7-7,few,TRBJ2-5,CASSLGVSWGDAETQYF
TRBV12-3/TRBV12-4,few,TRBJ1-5,CASSLAPGGPQHF
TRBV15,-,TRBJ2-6,CATSREGPGANVLTF
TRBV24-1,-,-,CATSDPRDRGGNEQFF
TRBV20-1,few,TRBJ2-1,CSAGAPSRPPF
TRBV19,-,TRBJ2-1,CASSIGYNNEQFF
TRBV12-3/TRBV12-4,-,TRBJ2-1,CASSLGGDRGEQFF
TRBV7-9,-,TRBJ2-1,CASSPLGGRANYNEQFF